Listed here are 10 T cell receptor beta chains from one sample, sequenced in a study of blood T cell repertoires in COVID-19. Assay used: immunoSEQ multiplex PCR; TCRdb lists only in-frame clones, some missing. The profile shows about 54,000 clones, over 70% of them singletons. Sequences were obtained from peripheral blood. The origin of the receptors is a human donor in a cohort sampled during active COVID-19.

The J gene is TRBJ1-1, the V gene TRBV25-1; D may be TRBD1 (5 bases). CDR1 is MGHDK, CDR2 SYGVNS, per germline. The germline V and J ends were trimmed by 7 bases and 4 bases, with 13 bases remaining between them. The length of the CDR3 is 13 residues. This CDR3 reads CASTPGRGTEAFF. CDR3 coding DNA: TGTGCCAGCACCCCCGGGAGGGGCACTGAAGCTTTCTTT.

This clone was seen only a few times. Other DNA sequences of this sample code for an identical CDR3. The chain recombines TRBV7-9 with TRBJ2-7; 8 bases align to TRBD1. The V and J ends lost 5 bases and 4 bases, in that order; junction bases with no gene match: 7. This CDR3 region has 14 residues. The germline CDR1 and CDR2 sequences are SEHNR and FQNEAQ (reference sequence). CDR3 loop: CASSHRDRNYEQYF. CDR3 DNA: TGTGCCAGCAGCCACCGGGACAGGAATTACGAGCAGTACTTC. Filled out from reference TRBV7-9 and TRBJ2-7, the complete variable domain reads DTGVSQNPRHKITKRGQNVTFRCDPISEHNRLYWYRQTLGQGPEFLTYFQNEAQLEKSRLLSDRFSAERPKGSFSTLEIQRTEQGDSAMYLCASSHRDRNYEQYFGPGTRLTVT.

This chain connects TRBV5-1 to TRBJ1-4; a weak D match, TRBD1 (6 bases). Germline lookup yields CDR1 SGHRS and CDR2 YFSETQ. CDR3 size: 16 residues. The V gene lost 4 bases and the J gene lost 0 bases, with 13 bases spanning the gap. DNA of the CDR3: TGCGCCAGCAGCGGCAGGACAGCTGCAACTAATGAAAAACTGTTTTTT. This sequence encodes CASSGRTAATNEKLFF.

This sequence joins TRBV9 and TRBJ2-2; D gene unclear. Germline CDR1 and CDR2: SGDLS and YYNGEE. The CDR3 spans 15 residues. V gave up 0 bases and J gave up 2 bases, with 8 bases separating them. Written as DNA, the CDR3 is TGTGCCAGCAGCGTAGTGGGCAGCAACACCGGGGAGCTGTTTTTT. Its translation is CASSVVGSNTGELFF.

The rearrangement uses TRBV6-2 or TRBV6-3 and TRBJ2-1; maybe TRBD1 (6 bases). The CDR3 runs 19 residues. Trimming removed 6 bases from V and 2 bases from J, with 26 bases in between. Germline CDR1 is MNHEY and CDR2 is SVGEGT. The CDR3 loop is CASSKTGYGRAATYNEQFF. CDR3 bases: TGTGCCAGCAGCAAAACAGGGTATGGGCGGGCAGCGACCTACAATGAGCAGTTCTTC.

The chain is built from TRBV19 and TRBJ2-2; TRBD2 matches at 11 bases. Germline CDR1 reads LNHDA; CDR2 reads SQIVND (reference sequence). The CDR3 has 15 amino acids. V lost 7 bases to trimming and J lost 5 bases; unmatched junction nucleotides: 6. The CDR3 here is CASKDSGRGTGELFF. CDR3 nucleotides: TGTGCCAGTAAGGATAGCGGGAGGGGGACCGGGGAGCTGTTTTTT.

A few counts support this clone. The rearrangement uses TRBV5-8 and TRBJ2-1; tentative D call: TRBD1 (6 bases). V lost 2 bases, J lost 1 base, and 22 bases lay in between. There are 19 residues in the CDR3. Germline V gives CDR1 SGHTS, CDR2 YDEGEE. The chain's CDR3 is CASSLQTGYLLHSYNEQFF. As DNA, the CDR3 is TGTGCCAGCAGCTTACAGACAGGCTACTTACTACATTCCTACAATGAGCAGTTCTTC. The full variable domain, in which reference TRBV5-8 and TRBJ2-1 provide the parts outside the CDR3, is EAGVTQSPTHLIKTRGQQATLRCSPISGHTSVYWYQQALGLGLQFLLWYDEGEERNRGNFPPRFSGRQFPNYSSELNVNALELEDSALYLCASSLQTGYLLHSYNEQFFGPGTRLTVL.

The chain employs TRBV7-9 and TRBJ2-1; 7 nucleotides align to TRBD1. CDR3 length equals 14 residues. The junction had 12 bases not matched to a gene; V was cut back by 5 bases and J by 11 bases. In germline, CDR1 is SEHNR, CDR2 FQNEAQ (reference sequence). CDR3 in amino acids: CASSTRGPGQKQFF. Written as DNA, the CDR3 is TGTGCCAGCAGCACTCGGGGTCCGGGACAGAAGCAGTTCTTC.

The rearrangement joins TRBV3-1 (or the pseudogene TRBV3-2) to TRBJ2-2; TRBD2 is a possible D gene (6 bases). Germline CDR1 LGHDT, CDR2 YNNKEL (reference sequence). Deletions cut 4 bases from V and 6 bases from J, with 12 bases between. The CDR3 extends over 14 amino acids. CDR3 nucleotides: TGTGCCAGCAGCCTTAAAGCTAGCGCCGGGGAGCTGTTTTTT. Translating gives CASSLKASAGELFF.

The chain recombines TRBV7-2 with TRBJ2-1, with no clear D. The CDR3 has 15 residues. Trimming cost V 3 bases and J 0 bases, with 9 bases left between them. CDR1 is SGHTA, CDR2 FQGNSA, per germline. CDR3 DNA sequence: TGTGCCAGCAGCTTTTACAGCAGCTCCTACAATGAGCAGTTCTTC. Translation: CASSFYSSSYNEQFF. The full variable domain, its missing parts supplied by reference TRBV7-2 and TRBJ2-1, is GAGVSQSPSNKVTEKGKDVELRCDPISGHTALYWYRQSLGQGLEFLIYFQGNSAPDKSGLPSDRFSAERTGGSVSTLTIQRTQQEDSAVYLCASSFYSSSYNEQFFGPGTRLTVL.